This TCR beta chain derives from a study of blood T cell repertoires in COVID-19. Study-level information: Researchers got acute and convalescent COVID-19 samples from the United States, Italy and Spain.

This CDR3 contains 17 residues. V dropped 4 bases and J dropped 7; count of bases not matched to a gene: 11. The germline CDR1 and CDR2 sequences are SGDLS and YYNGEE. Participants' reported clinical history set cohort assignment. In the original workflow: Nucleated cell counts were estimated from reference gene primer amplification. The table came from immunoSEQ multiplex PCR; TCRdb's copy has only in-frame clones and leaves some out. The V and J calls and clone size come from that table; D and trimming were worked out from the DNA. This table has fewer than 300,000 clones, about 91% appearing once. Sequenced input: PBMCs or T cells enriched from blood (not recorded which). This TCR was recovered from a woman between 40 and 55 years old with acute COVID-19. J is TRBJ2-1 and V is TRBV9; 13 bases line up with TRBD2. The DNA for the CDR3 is TGTGCCAGCAGCCCAACCGGACTAGCGGGAGTGGTAAATGAGCAGTTCTTC. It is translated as CASSPTGLAGVVNEQFF.